Below, 9 T cell receptor beta chains from the same sample are listed, as sequenced in a study of blood T cell repertoires in COVID-19. Generated by immunoSEQ multiplex PCR, the TCRdb table keeps only in-frame clones and is missing some. This sample has over 130,000 clones, with more than 80% found just once. The sample consisted of peripheral blood. Receptors were obtained from a woman of 80 years or more with acute or convalescent COVID-19.

The V call is TRBV30, the J call TRBJ2-3; 10 bases match TRBD1. Germline V lookup: CDR1 GTSNPN, CDR2 SVGIG (reference sequence). This CDR3 comprises 14 residues. V lost 2 bases, J lost 5 bases, and 4 bases stayed unmatched. CDR3 DNA sequence: TGTGCCTGGAGTCGAGGGGACAGGGGAGATACGCAGTATTTT. Translation: CAWSRGDRGDTQYF.

V gene TRBV7-2 combines with J gene TRBJ2-3; the D is unclear. Germline CDR1 and CDR2: SGHTA and FQGNSA. V was shortened by 1 base and J by 3 bases, with 5 bases between the two germline ends. The CDR3 spans 13 residues. The CDR3 bases are TGTGCCAGCAGCTTAGACTGGACAGATACGCAGTATTTT. Its protein is CASSLDWTDTQYF.

The chain uses TRBV6-6 and TRBJ1-2; D perhaps matches TRBD1 (6 bases). Per germline, CDR1 MNHNY and CDR2 SVGAGI (reference sequence). CDR3 length: 12 residues. V lost 10 bases to trimming and J lost 0 bases, with 9 bases between them. The CDR3 nucleotides are TGTGCCATAACAGGGTCTAACTATGGCTACACCTTC. Its translation: CAITGSNYGYTF.

This clone showed up just once. This chain connects TRBV29-1 to TRBJ2-1; unclear D gene. This CDR3 contains 13 residues. V was cut by 8 bases and J by 0 bases, with 11 bases left in between. Germline V gene sequence: CDR1 SQVTM, CDR2 ANQGSEA. The CDR3, as DNA: TGCAGCTCCCTCGAGGTCTCCTACAATGAGCAGTTCTTC. It codes for CSSLEVSYNEQFF.

CDR3 nucleotide sequence: TGTGCCAGCAGCCGGACAGAGACGAGTGAAGCTTTCTTT. Protein product: CASSRTETSEAFF. This rearrangement joins TRBV7-8 to TRBJ1-1, with D tentatively TRBD1 (6 bases). The CDR3 covers 13 residues. The V gene lost 5 bases and the J gene lost 7 bases, with 14 bases spanning the gap. The germline V gene encodes CDR1 SGHVS and CDR2 FQNEAQ.

This rearrangement joins TRBV11-1 to TRBJ2-3; 7 bases match TRBD1. In germline, CDR1 is SGHAT, CDR2 FQDESV (reference sequence). This CDR3 region has 15 residues. The ends lost 5 bases at V and 1 base at J; junction bases unmatched: 6. Written as DNA, the CDR3 is TGTGCCAGCAGCCCCGACAGGGTCGGCACAGATACGCAGTATTTT. Amino acids: CASSPDRVGTDTQYF.

This chain links TRBV5-1 with TRBJ1-1, with 9 bases matching TRBD1. CDR3 length: 14 amino acids. With V trimmed by 5 bases and J by 5 bases, 7 bases remained unmatched. The germline V gene has CDR1 SGHRS and CDR2 YFSETQ. CDR3 amino acids: CASRQGQGSTEAFF. The CDR3 DNA reads as TGCGCCAGCAGACAAGGACAGGGGAGTACTGAAGCTTTCTTT.

CDR3 region: CASSVGGSWETQYF. The CDR3 nucleotides are TGTGCCAGCAGCGTAGGTGGTAGTTGGGAGACCCAGTACTTC. This rearrangement joins TRBV9 to TRBJ2-5; D is ambiguous. The V and J ends lost 0 bases and 5 bases respectively, with 11 bases between them. In germline, CDR1 is SGDLS, CDR2 YYNGEE. The CDR3 runs to 14 residues.

The rearrangement links TRBV5-5 to TRBJ2-1; a weak D match, TRBD2 (5 bases). From germline, CDR1 is SGHKS and CDR2 YYEKEE (reference sequence). Trimming cost V 6 bases and J 0 bases, with 7 bases left between them. The CDR3 is 13 amino acids. CDR3 amino acids: CASNRGSYNEQFF. DNA of the CDR3: TGTGCCAGCAACCGGGGCTCCTACAATGAGCAGTTCTTC.